Presented here are 8 T cell receptor beta chains from one specimen sequenced in a study of response to subunit inactivated influenza vaccine. MiXCR was run by TCRdb on the RT-PCR reads, yielding one entry per CDR3 protein. The table records around 710,000 distinct CDR3 sequences, approximately 15% of them present only once. This specimen consisted of PBMCs from blood, obtained about 14 days before vaccination. The receptors were gathered from a man aged 45 to 65 who received an inactivated influenza vaccine.

This clonotype showed up just once. DNA for the CDR3: TGTGCCAGCAGTGAATTGACTAGCGGGAGTTACAATGAGCAGTTCTTC. Its translation: CASSELTSGSYNEQFF. This chain links TRBV25-1 with TRBJ2-1, with 12 bases aligning to TRBD2. Trimming at V came to 1 base and at J to 4 bases, leaving 2 bases not matched to a gene. Germline CDR1 is MGHDK and CDR2 is SYGVNS. The CDR3 extends over 16 amino acids.

The chain employs TRBV9 and TRBJ2-7, with 8 bases fitting TRBD1. The CDR3 is 14 residues long. CDR1 and CDR2 from the germline V gene are SGDLS and YYNGEE. J was trimmed by 3 bases and V by 2 bases; bases with no gene match: 4. CDR3 coding DNA: TGTGCCAGCAGCGTCGGACAGGGTTTCTACGAGCAGTACTTC. Translated, it gives CASSVGQGFYEQYF.

A few counts support this clonotype. The chain combines TRBV4-2 with TRBJ2-7, with D uncertain. Germline V CDR1 and CDR2: LGHNA, YNFKEQ. Trimming shortened V by 0 bases and J by 6 bases, and 12 bases separated the two germline ends. This CDR3 is built from 14 residues. The CDR3 sequence: CASSQDVSRSEQYF. In DNA form, the CDR3 reads TGTGCCAGCAGCCAAGACGTCTCTCGCTCCGAGCAGTACTTC.

The V gene is TRBV6-2 or TRBV6-3, the J gene TRBJ2-1; 7 positions match TRBD1. Germline CDR1 reads MNHEY; CDR2 reads SVGEGT. This CDR3 has 13 residues. The ends lost 10 bases at V and 4 bases at J; junction bases unmatched: 7. For the CDR3, the DNA is TGTGCCACCAACAGGGGCAGGTACAATGAGCAGTTCTTC. It yields the protein CATNRGRYNEQFF.

The chain couples TRBV4-3 to TRBJ1-2; D is unresolved. The CDR3 sequence is 15 residues long. Between the trimmed V and J ends, which lost 3 bases and 8 bases, there was a span of 19 bases. Looked up from germline, CDR1 is LGHNA and CDR2 is YSLEER. CDR3 nucleotides: TGCGCCAGCAGCCAGTTGGGTGCGGGCATGGGGGGCTACACCTTC. Encoded protein: CASSQLGAGMGGYTF.

The rearrangement links TRBV24-1 to TRBJ2-7; D is uncertain. This CDR3 is 16 amino acids long. V dropped 0 bases and J dropped 6 bases, with 17 bases sitting between them. The germline V gene has CDR1 KGHDR and CDR2 SFDVKD. In DNA form, the CDR3 reads TGTGCCACCAGTGATTTGTCCGGGTCGGTTTTGTTCGAGCAGTACTTC. It yields the protein CATSDLSGSVLFEQYF.

This chain uses TRBV14 with TRBJ2-3; D is undetermined. V lost 0 bases and J 2 bases, leaving 6 bases between the germline ends. Germline V gene lookup returns CDR1 SGHDN and CDR2 FVKESK. The CDR3 runs to 14 residues. The CDR3 DNA reads as TGTGCCAGCAGCCAAGACGCCTACACAGATACGCAGTATTTT. This sequence encodes CASSQDAYTDTQYF.

V gene TRBV5-1 combines with J gene TRBJ2-7, with TRBD2 matching over 9 bases. The junction had 10 bases not matched to a gene; V was cut back by 4 bases and J by 5 bases. This CDR3 is built from 15 residues. Germline CDR1 is SGHRS and CDR2 is YFSETQ. This chain's CDR3 is CASSPVAGAANEQYF. In DNA, the CDR3 is TGCGCCAGCAGCCCCGTAGCGGGAGCGGCAAACGAGCAGTACTTC.